This TCR beta chain was recovered during a study of blood T cell repertoires in COVID-19. The V and J ends lost 2 bases and 7 bases respectively, with 15 bases between them. The CDR3 covers 15 residues. Looked up from germline, CDR1 is SGHTA and CDR2 is FQGTGA. Study processing details: Estimates of nucleated cell counts were drawn from the amplification of reference gene primers. The data were produced by immunoSEQ multiplex PCR, yet TCRdb's version contains in-frame clones alone and is incomplete. The V and J calls and the clone size are those of that table, but D and trimming were determined from the DNA. This table holds about 300,000 clones, over 70% found once.

The chain joins TRBV7-3 to TRBJ2-1, with D perhaps TRBD1 (5 bases). This receptor was identified in a woman in her forties or fifties with acute or convalescent COVID-19. The sequenced sample consisted of peripheral blood. The CDR3 bases are TGTGCCAGCAGCTTAGGCTCTCCAGGGAATAATGAGCAGTTCTTC. Encoded protein: CASSLGSPGNNEQFF.